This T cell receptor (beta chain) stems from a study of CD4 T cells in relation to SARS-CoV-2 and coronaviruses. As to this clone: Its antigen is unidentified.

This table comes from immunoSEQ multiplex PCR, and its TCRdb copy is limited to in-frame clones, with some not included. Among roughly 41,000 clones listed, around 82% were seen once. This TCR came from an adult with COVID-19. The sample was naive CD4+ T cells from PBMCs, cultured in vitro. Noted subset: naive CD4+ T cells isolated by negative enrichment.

In nucleotides, the CDR3 is TGCGCCAGCAGCCAAAGGGTCGTAGAGACCCAGTACTTC. Residues: CASSQRVVETQYF. The rearrangement joins TRBV4-1 to TRBJ2-5; unclear D gene. V was shortened by 2 bases and J by 4 bases, with 8 bases between the two germline ends. Per germline, CDR1 MGHRA and CDR2 YSYEKL. The CDR3 is 13 residues long.